These 12 T cell receptor beta chains share one sample of origin, sequenced in a study of CXCR3-negative and CXCR3-positive naive CD8 T cells. All TRB cDNA libraries came from 5' RACE performed with UMI labels. Using the 5' RACE reads, TCRdb records one entry per CDR3 protein without DNA. With 37,000 or so distinct CDR3 sequences in the sample, the ten largest clones hold about 8.4%. The sample consisted of memory CD8+ T cells from blood. These receptors all come from a human donor in good health. Some clones in this sample may be carry-over from other donors' samples.

The V and J genes are TRBV2 and TRBJ2-7; the D gene TCRdb calls, TRBD1, cannot be checked with no DNA. This CDR3 has 13 amino acids. Germline CDR1 and CDR2: SNHLY and FYNNEI. The chain's CDR3 is CASNAPGVGEQYF.

The rearrangement links TRBV20-1 to TRBJ1-1; TCRdb lists TRBD1, though no DNA is available to test this call. Germline CDR1 DFQATT, CDR2 SNEGSKA (reference sequence). CDR3 size: 12 residues. This CDR3 reads CSARGQGAEAFF.

V usage is TRBV7-2 and J usage is TRBJ2-3; TCRdb designates TRBD2, a call that cannot be tested without DNA. The CDR3 contains 16 residues. CDR1 and CDR2 (germline): SGHTA, FQGNSA. The CDR3 spells CASSLVAGGPVDTQYF.

The V and J genes are TRBV7-9 and TRBJ1-2. The length of the CDR3 is 12 residues. The V gene's germline CDR1 is SEHNR and CDR2 FQNEAQ (reference sequence). The CDR3 protein is CASSPGLYGYTF.

This chain joins TRBV4-1 and TRBJ1-1; the D call of TRBD1 rests on TCRdb alone, since no DNA is present to check it. The germline CDR1 and CDR2 sequences are MGHRA and YSYEKL. The CDR3 covers 14 residues. The chain's CDR3 is CASSHRTGNTEAFF.

The chain combines TRBV27 with TRBJ1-5; TCRdb outputs TRBD1, but without DNA this stays unchecked. Germline V gives CDR1 MNHEY, CDR2 SMNVEV (reference sequence). This CDR3 comprises 15 residues. CDR3 region: CASSLDGTRDQPQHF.

This sequence joins TRBV29-1 and TRBJ2-1. Germline assignment: CDR1 SQVTM and CDR2 ANQGSEA. The CDR3 is 14 amino acids. The CDR3 loop reads CSVDTWSSYNEQFF.

The chain has TRBV5-1 and TRBJ2-7. The CDR3 runs 13 residues. The germline gives CDR1 SGHRS, CDR2 YFSETQ. The CDR3 is CASSFGRPYEQYF.

This chain connects TRBV7-2 to TRBJ1-1; the D gene TCRdb calls, TRBD1, cannot be checked with no DNA. The CDR3 length is 14 residues. Germline V gene sequence: CDR1 SGHTA, CDR2 FQGNSA. This CDR3 is CASSLYGGYTEAFF.

The rearrangement joins TRBV20-1 to TRBJ2-7; with no DNA, the TCRdb D assignment of TRBD1 cannot be verified. This CDR3 contains 17 residues. Germline V gene lookup returns CDR1 DFQATT and CDR2 SNEGSKA (reference sequence). The CDR3 sequence: CSARDNPGTGASYEQYF.

The rearrangement links TRBV6-6 to TRBJ1-2; TCRdb lists TRBD1, though no DNA is available to test this call. The CDR3 extends over 15 amino acids. Germline assignment: CDR1 MNHNY and CDR2 SVGAGI (reference sequence). CDR3 sequence reads: CASRHQTVGYYGYTF.

This chain links TRBV6-2 or TRBV6-3 with TRBJ2-7. Germline values: CDR1 MNHEY, CDR2 SVGEGT. The CDR3 length is 14 residues. CDR3 sequence reads: CASADPRSSYEQYF.